The present TCR beta chain was sequenced within a study of response to subunit inactivated influenza vaccine. After removal of 0 bases from V and 6 bases from J, the junction contained 8 bases not matched to a gene. The V gene's germline CDR1 is SGHVS and CDR2 FNYEAQ. The CDR3 has 17 amino acids. One entry per CDR3 protein results from TCRdb running MiXCR on the RT-PCR reads. Among roughly 700,000 distinct CDR3 sequences, around 13% were seen once, and the ten largest hold 5.5% to 8%. The origin of this receptor is a man aged 45 to 65 who received an inactivated influenza vaccine. The V gene is TRBV7-6, the J gene TRBJ2-3; 11 bases map to TRBD2. Sequences were derived from PBMCs from blood, sampled about 14 days before vaccination. The CDR3 bases are TGTGCCAGCAGCTTAGCGTATAGCGGGGGGGGCAAGGATACGCAGTATTTT. Amino acid sequence: CASSLAYSGGGKDTQYF.